The rows below give T cell receptor beta chains drawn from one sample of a study of cytomegalovirus exposure and HLA in healthy donors. Sequenced by immunoSEQ multiplex PCR; TCRdb stores in-frame clones only, minus some. This sample yields roughly 250,000 clones, of which roughly 89% are seen a single time; about 2.5% belongs to the top ten. The sequenced material came from PBMCs. These receptors came from a man aged 18 to 30 in good health and CMV-seronegative. Both conserved end residues are part of each CDR3. D genes are given only for firm matches. Rows may omit the clone size; those that give it use once, few, many or a size class.

>.|TRBV4-3|.|TRBJ2-7
CASSQDGRGEQYF
TGCGCCAGCAGCCAAGATGGCAGGGGCGAGCAGTACTTC
>.|TRBV7-9|.|TRBJ1-5
CASSNDSLNQPQHF
TGTGCCAGCAGTAACGACAGTCTTAATCAGCCCCAGCATTTT
>.|TRBV6-5|.|TRBJ1-1
CASSYTVNTEAFF
TGTGCCAGCAGTTACACTGTGAACACTGAAGCTTTCTTT
>.|TRBV29-1|.|TRBJ2-5
CSGVEGQETQYF
TGCAGCGGGGTCGAGGGCCAAGAGACCCAGTACTTC
>.|TRBV18|.|TRBJ2-7
CASSPGGAPYEQYF
TGTGCCAGCTCACCGGGGGGGGCCCCCTACGAGCAGTACTTC
>TRBD1|TRBV11-2|.|TRBJ1-3
CASSSIGQGENTIYF
TGTGCCAGCAGCTCAATTGGACAGGGCGAAAACACCATATATTTT
>TRBD2|TRBV5-3|once|TRBJ2-7
CARSHPGTRPRDSYEQYF
TGTGCCAGAAGCCACCCCGGGACTAGGCCTCGGGACTCCTACGAGCAGTACTTC
>TRBD2|TRBV15|.|TRBJ2-7
CATSRELAGGYEQYF
TGTGCCACCAGCAGAGAACTAGCGGGAGGTTACGAGCAGTACTTC
>TRBD2|TRBV28|.|TRBJ2-7
CASGTRRGYSYEQYF
TGTGCCAGCGGTACAAGGCGGGGGTACTCCTACGAGCAGTACTTC
>.|TRBV5-1|.|TRBJ2-7
CASSLDSQTFIYEQYF
TGCGCCAGCAGCTTGGATTCTCAGACATTTATCTACGAGCAGTACTTC
>TRBD1|TRBV29-1|few|TRBJ2-2
CSVDRGHGELFF
TGCAGCGTTGACAGGGGGCACGGGGAGCTGTTTTTT
>TRBD2|TRBV4-3|.|TRBJ2-2
CASSFRGGATGELFF
TGCGCCAGCAGCTTCCGCGGGGGGGCAACCGGGGAGCTGTTTTTT
>.|TRBV7-6|.|TRBJ1-6
CASSLAELSSPLHF
TGTGCCAGCAGCTTAGCGGAGCTATCCTCACCCCTCCACTTT
>.|TRBV28|.|TRBJ2-6
CASSFRVTGANVLTF
TGTGCCAGCAGTTTCCGGGTTACCGGGGCCAACGTCCTGACTTTC
>.|TRBV11-3|.|TRBJ2-1
CASSGRGSSYNEQFF
TGTGCCAGCAGTGGGCGGGGAAGCTCCTACAATGAGCAGTTCTTC
>TRBD2|TRBV2|.|TRBJ2-1
CASSGVRGGNEQFF
TGTGCCAGCAGTGGCGTGCGGGGGGGCAATGAGCAGTTCTTC
>TRBD2|TRBV5-1|.|TRBJ2-1
CASCWRTSGINEQFF
TGCGCCAGCTGCTGGCGGACTAGCGGGATTAATGAGCAGTTCTTC
>TRBD2|TRBV5-1|few|TRBJ2-3
CASSPLAGGGRTDTQYF
TGCGCCAGCAGCCCGCTTGCGGGCGGGGGGCGCACAGATACGCAGTATTTT
>TRBD1|TRBV25-1|.|TRBJ1-4
CASSSGVTGGEKLFF
TGTGCCAGCAGTTCGGGTGTGACAGGGGGGGAAAAACTGTTTTTT
>TRBD2|TRBV10-2|.|TRBJ2-7
CASSVAGGYHEQYF
TGCGCCAGCAGCGTAGCGGGAGGTTACCACGAGCAGTACTTC
>.|TRBV28|.|TRBJ2-7
CASNFGSSYEQYF
TGTGCCAGCAATTTCGGTTCTTCCTACGAGCAGTACTTC
>TRBD1|TRBV4-1|.|TRBJ2-7
CASSQPGQGSYEQYF
TGCGCCAGCAGCCAGCCGGGACAGGGCTCCTACGAGCAGTACTTC
>.|TRBV28|.|TRBJ1-1
CASSLYSGGTEAFF
TGTGCCAGCAGTTTATATTCGGGGGGCACTGAAGCTTTCTTT
>TRBD2|TRBV6-1|.|TRBJ2-7
CASSPGGPYEQYF
TGTGCCAGCAGTCCGGGGGGGCCCTACGAGCAGTACTTC
>.|TRBV11-2|.|TRBJ2-4
CASSLAGQGGYF
TGTGCCAGCAGCTTAGCGGGCCAGGGGGGGTACTTC
>TRBD2|TRBV6-6|.|TRBJ2-7
CASSALAGGTSYEQYF
TGTGCCAGCAGCGCACTAGCGGGGGGTACGTCCTACGAGCAGTACTTC
>TRBD2|TRBV4-1|.|TRBJ2-1
CASSHTSGSNNEQFF
TGCGCCAGCAGCCACACTAGCGGTTCAAACAATGAGCAGTTCTTC
>.|TRBV7-9|.|TRBJ1-3
CASSDLLPRGGNTIYF
TGTGCCAGCAGCGACCTTCTCCCCCGGGGTGGAAACACCATATATTTT
>.|TRBV10-1|.|TRBJ2-5
CASSYRETQYF
TGCGCCAGCAGCTACAGAGAGACCCAGTACTTC
>.|TRBV28|few|TRBJ2-7
CASSFLGEQYF
TGTGCCAGCAGCTTTCTAGGCGAGCAGTACTTC
>TRBD2|TRBV7-2|.|TRBJ2-7
CASRSLAGAYEQYF
TGTGCCAGCAGATCTCTAGCGGGGGCCTACGAGCAGTACTTC
>TRBD2|TRBV7-8|.|TRBJ2-2
CASSSGAGVGELFF
TGTGCCAGCAGCTCCGGAGCGGGAGTTGGGGAGCTGTTTTTT
>TRBD1|TRBV7-2|.|TRBJ1-5
CASSRQGSQPQHF
TGTGCCAGCAGCCGACAGGGGAGTCAGCCCCAGCATTTT
>.|TRBV21-1|few|TRBJ1-6
CASSSGSPLHF
TGTGCCAGCAGCAGTGGCTCACCCCTCCACTTT
>TRBD1|TRBV5-6|.|TRBJ1-5
CASSSGQGGQPQHF
TGTGCCAGCAGCTCGGGACAGGGCGGTCAGCCCCAGCATTTT
>.|TRBV6-9|.|TRBJ2-1
CASSSGENNEQFF
TGTGCCAGCAGTTCAGGGGAAAACAATGAGCAGTTCTTC
>.|TRBV11-2|.|TRBJ2-2
CASSLRRTNTGELFF
TGTGCCAGCAGCTTACGGAGAACGAACACCGGGGAGCTGTTTTTT
>.|TRBV7-9|once|TRBJ2-5
CASSAPNFGAETQYF
TGTGCCAGCAGCGCGCCGAATTTCGGTGCAGAGACCCAGTACTTC
>.|TRBV28|.|TRBJ1-5
CASRTAGDSNQPQHF
TGTGCCAGCAGGACAGCAGGGGATAGCAATCAGCCCCAGCATTTT
>TRBD2|TRBV29-1|.|TRBJ2-3
CSVEIAGTDTQYF
TGCAGCGTTGAGATAGCGGGGACAGATACGCAGTATTTT
>.|TRBV5-1|.|TRBJ2-5
CASSLDRYLETQYF
TGCGCCAGCAGCTTGGACAGGTATCTAGAGACCCAGTACTTC
>TRBD1|TRBV6-1|.|TRBJ1-1
CASDSGTVTEAFF
TGTGCCAGCGACTCCGGGACAGTCACTGAAGCTTTCTTT